The 11 T cell receptor beta chains below were found in one sample sequenced in a study of beta chain features in type 1 diabetes. Every isolated RNA sample was fully reverse transcribed, so sequencing captured expressed TCRB transcripts. Measured with immunoSEQ multiplex PCR; TCRdb has only the in-frame clones, and not every one. The sample has 350,000 or so clones; 15% to 20% are singletons. What was sequenced was naive CD4+ T cells from blood. Source of these receptors: a woman under 30 in good health.

The chain carries TRBV25-1 and TRBJ2-3; 10 bases are shared with TRBD1. The CDR3 length is 14 residues. The V segment lost 4 bases and the J segment 8 bases; nucleotides outside the gene matches: 6. Germline CDR1 MGHDK, CDR2 SYGVNS. The CDR3, as DNA: TGTGCCAGCAGTGGAGGGACAGGGGTATCTACGCAGTATTTT. It encodes CASSGGTGVSTQYF.

The V call is TRBV7-3, the J call TRBJ2-3, with 8 bases identical to TRBD2. V lost 3 bases, J lost 1 base, and 3 bases stayed unmatched. The CDR3 runs 15 residues. Per germline, CDR1 SGHTA and CDR2 FQGTGA. The CDR3: CASSFPGGGTDTQYF. The CDR3 DNA reads as TGTGCCAGCAGCTTCCCCGGGGGGGGCACAGATACGCAGTATTTT. The full variable domain, with the rest looked up from reference TRBV7-3 and TRBJ2-3, is GAGVSQTPSNKVTEKGKYVELRCDPISGHTALYWYRQSLGQGPEFLIYFQGTGAADDSGLPNDRFFAVRPEGSVSTLKIQRTERGDSAVYLCASSFPGGGTDTQYFGPGTRLTVL.

CDR3 nucleotide sequence: TGTGCCAGCAGCAAACCGCGGGGGACAGGGGGTGATAGCAATCAGCCCCAGCATTTT. Residues: CASSKPRGTGGDSNQPQHF. The V call is TRBV27, the J call TRBJ1-5, with 11 bases fitting TRBD1. The CDR3 extends over 19 amino acids. J lost 0 bases, V lost 6 bases, and 13 bases had no gene match. Germline CDR1 MNHEY, CDR2 SMNVEV (reference sequence).

CDR3 region: CASSSLRKNTEAFF. The CDR3, as DNA: TGTGCCAGCAGCTCCCTGAGGAAGAACACTGAAGCTTTCTTT. This chain connects TRBV7-9 to TRBJ1-1; D is unresolved. V gave up 4 bases and J gave up 1 base, with 10 bases separating them. Germline-derived CDR1 and CDR2 are SEHNR and FQNEAQ (reference sequence). CDR3 size: 14 residues.

V usage is TRBV10-3 and J usage is TRBJ2-3; TRBD2 is a possible D gene (5 bases). Looked up from germline, CDR1 is ENHRY and CDR2 is SYGVKD. Trimming removed 7 bases at V and 2 bases at J, with 13 bases between. This CDR3 is built from 14 residues. For the CDR3, the DNA is TGTGCCATCACCGAAGGACTTGTCACAGATACGCAGTATTTT. Translation gives CAITEGLVTDTQYF.

The chain employs TRBV30 and TRBJ1-2, with D possibly being TRBD1 (5 bases). With 0 bases removed from V and 6 bases from J, the gap between germline ends came to 11 bases. Germline V gene data show CDR1 as GTSNPN and CDR2 as SVGIG (reference sequence). The CDR3 covers 13 residues. This CDR3 is CAWSVRWGDGYTF. The CDR3 DNA follows: TGTGCCTGGAGTGTGCGATGGGGGGATGGCTACACCTTC.

Concerning this clone: A read error may account for a junction end that differs from germline. The chain uses TRBV7-7 and TRBJ1-1; D is possibly TRBD1 (6 bases). The CDR3 runs 13 residues. Germline loops: CDR1 SSHAT, CDR2 FNYEAQ (reference sequence). The CDR3 region is CASSLDRFGEAFF. In DNA form, the CDR3 reads TGTGCTAGCAGCTTAGACAGGTTTGGTGAAGCTTTCTTT.

The chain has TRBV25-1 and TRBJ2-1; TRBD2 is a possible D gene (5 bases). The germline gives CDR1 MGHDK, CDR2 SYGVNS. V was cut by 2 bases and J by 0 bases, with 8 bases left in between. The CDR3 covers 15 residues. CDR3 DNA: TGTGCCAGCAGTGAAGCTGGGAGCTCCTACAATGAGCAGTTCTTC. Its protein is CASSEAGSSYNEQFF. The variable domain in full, with the rest retrieved from reference TRBV25-1 and TRBJ2-1, is EADIYQTPRYLVIGTGKKITLECSQTMGHDKMYWYQQDPGMELHLIHYSYGVNSTEKGDLSSESTVSRIRTEHFPLTLESARPSHTSQYLCASSEAGSSYNEQFFGPGTRLTVL.

This sequence joins TRBV4-3 and TRBJ1-1; D gene ambiguous. The V end was cut by 1 base, the J end by 4 bases, with 13 bases between. The CDR3 sequence is 15 residues long. Looked up from germline, CDR1 is LGHNA and CDR2 is YSLEER. In DNA, the CDR3 is TGCGCCAGCAGCCAAGTGGGCCAGTCAAGCACTGAAGCTTTCTTT. Amino acid sequence: CASSQVGQSSTEAFF.

The gene calls are TRBV7-2 and TRBJ1-2; TRBD1 matches at 8 bases. The germline V gene encodes CDR1 SGHTA and CDR2 FQGNSA. The CDR3 runs to 14 residues. V shed 4 bases, J shed 5 bases, and the junction held 6 bases outside the gene matches. CDR3 sequence (DNA): TGTGCCAGCAGCTCCGACAGGGGCTGGTATGGCTACACCTTC. Translation gives CASSSDRGWYGYTF.

The V call is TRBV19, the J call TRBJ2-5; TRBD2 aligns across 12 bases. This CDR3 is built from 15 residues. V gave up 7 bases and J gave up 7 bases; unmatched junction bases: 10. The V gene's germline CDR1 is LNHDA and CDR2 SQIVND (reference sequence). CDR3 coding DNA: TGTGCCAGTAAAGACCTAGCGGGGGGGCATGGGACCCAGTACTTC. As protein: CASKDLAGGHGTQYF.